This T cell receptor beta chain was recovered during a study of T cell responses to AZD1222 COVID-19 vaccine. Here immunoSEQ multiplex PCR was the method, and the copy in TCRdb shows in-frame clones only, minus some. The sample includes 130,000 or so clones, 85% of them seen just once. Study-level findings and limits: Mostly white British, mostly female donors; authors suggested clonal diversity may be underestimated.

This CDR3 is built from 13 residues. V was pared by 4 bases and J by 10 bases, with 16 bases between. Per germline, CDR1 SGHNT and CDR2 YENEEA. Concerning this clone itself: The antigen remains undetermined.

Specimen: peripheral blood, collected 28 days after the second dose of the MenACWY control vaccine. The V gene is TRBV11-3, the J gene TRBJ1-1, with D perhaps TRBD1 (6 bases). This clonotype was obtained from an adult who received the MenACWY meningococcal vaccine as a control. CDR3 DNA sequence: TGTGCCAGCAGCTCAGCACCGGGGGCTCCAGCTTTCTTT. This sequence encodes CASSSAPGAPAFF.